A single sample is the source of the 4 T cell receptor beta chains below, sequenced in a study of blood T cell repertoires in COVID-19. TCRdb's table, derived via immunoSEQ multiplex PCR, lists solely in-frame clones and lacks some. This table has roughly 180,000 clones, approximately 80% appearing once. The sequencing input was peripheral blood. Receptors originate from a woman aged 40 to 50 with COVID-19, enrolled during active disease.

The chain is built from TRBV7-9 and TRBJ2-5, with 8 bases matching TRBD2. V gave up 1 base and J gave up 2 bases; unmatched junction bases: 6. This CDR3 has 16 residues. Germline CDR1 reads SEHNR; CDR2 reads FQNEAQ (reference sequence). The CDR3 spells CASSLGRRGVQETQYF. The CDR3 DNA reads as TGTGCCAGCAGCTTAGGGAGGCGGGGGGTACAAGAGACCCAGTACTTC.

The rearrangement links TRBV6-6 to TRBJ1-2; 7 bases are shared with TRBD1. The CDR3 runs 13 residues. Trimming removed 5 bases from V and 4 bases from J; junction bases left unmatched: 4. CDR1 MNHNY and CDR2 SVGAGI come from the germline V gene (reference sequence). The CDR3 protein is CASSHRGTYGYTF. In DNA form, the CDR3 reads TGTGCCAGCAGTCACAGGGGTACCTATGGCTACACCTTC.

The rearrangement links TRBV9 to TRBJ2-7; 12 positions match TRBD1. Germline V lookup: CDR1 SGDLS, CDR2 YYNGEE. The CDR3 runs to 15 residues. Trimming at V came to 0 bases and at J to 6 bases, leaving 4 bases not matched to a gene. CDR3 nucleotide sequence: TGTGCCAGCAGCGTAGTCCCGGGACAGGGGGCCGAGCAGTACTTC. Its translation: CASSVVPGQGAEQYF.

V and J are TRBV18 and TRBJ1-1, with 11 bases lining up with TRBD1. V dropped 6 bases and J dropped 1; count of bases not matched to a gene: 10. Germline V gene sequence: CDR1 KGHSH, CDR2 LQKENI. This CDR3 is 17 amino acids long. The CDR3 loop reads CASSRFSGTGGNTEAFF. As DNA, the CDR3 is TGTGCCAGCTCTCGATTTTCCGGGACAGGGGGGAACACTGAAGCTTTCTTT.